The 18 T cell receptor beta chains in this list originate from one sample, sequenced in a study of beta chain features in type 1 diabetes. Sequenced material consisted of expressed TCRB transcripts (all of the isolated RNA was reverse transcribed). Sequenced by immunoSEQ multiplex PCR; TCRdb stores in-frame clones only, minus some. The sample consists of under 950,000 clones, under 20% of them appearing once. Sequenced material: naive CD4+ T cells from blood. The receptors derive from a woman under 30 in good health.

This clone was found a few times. In DNA, the CDR3 is TGTGCCAGCAGTTACTCGATCAGTAGCAATCAGCCCCAGCATTTT. Translated, it gives CASSYSISSNQPQHF. The chain carries TRBV6-5 and TRBJ1-5; D uncertain. Germline assignment: CDR1 MNHEY and CDR2 SVGAGI. The CDR3 length is 15 residues. V lost 0 bases to trimming and J lost 0 bases, with 6 bases between them.

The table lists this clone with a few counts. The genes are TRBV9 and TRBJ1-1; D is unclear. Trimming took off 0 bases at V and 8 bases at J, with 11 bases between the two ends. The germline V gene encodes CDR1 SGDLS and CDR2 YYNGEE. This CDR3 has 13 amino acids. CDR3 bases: TGTGCCAGCAGCGTAGTGGTGACCGCCGAAGCTTTCTTT. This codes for CASSVVVTAEAFF.

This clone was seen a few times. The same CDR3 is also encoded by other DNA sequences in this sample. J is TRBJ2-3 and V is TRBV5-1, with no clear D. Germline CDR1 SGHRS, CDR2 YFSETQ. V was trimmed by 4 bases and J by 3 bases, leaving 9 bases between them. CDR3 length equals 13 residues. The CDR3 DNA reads TGCGCCAGCAGCACGGGTGGAACAGATACGCAGTATTTT. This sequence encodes CASSTGGTDTQYF.

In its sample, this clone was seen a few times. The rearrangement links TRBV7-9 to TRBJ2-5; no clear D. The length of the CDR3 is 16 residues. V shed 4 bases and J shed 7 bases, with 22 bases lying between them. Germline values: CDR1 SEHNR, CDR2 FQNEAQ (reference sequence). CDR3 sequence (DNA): TGTGCCAGCAGCTCCTTCCGGACGCAGGCCTCCGGGACCCAGTACTTC. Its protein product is CASSSFRTQASGTQYF.

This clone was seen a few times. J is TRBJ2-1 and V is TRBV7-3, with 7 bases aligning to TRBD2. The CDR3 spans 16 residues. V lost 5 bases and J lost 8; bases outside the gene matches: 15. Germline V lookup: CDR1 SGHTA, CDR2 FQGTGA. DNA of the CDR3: TGTGCCAGCAGCGGAAGGGGCGGGAGTAAGGTATATGAGCAGTTCTTC. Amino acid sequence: CASSGRGGSKVYEQFF. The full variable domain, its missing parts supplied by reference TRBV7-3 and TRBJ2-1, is GAGVSQTPSNKVTEKGKYVELRCDPISGHTALYWYRQSLGQGPEFLIYFQGTGAADDSGLPNDRFFAVRPEGSVSTLKIQRTERGDSAVYLCASSGRGGSKVYEQFFGPGTRLTVL.

CDR3 residues: CASSQEKGPSNQPQHF. The CDR3 bases are TGTGCCAGCAGCCAAGAAAAAGGGCCGAGCAATCAGCCCCAGCATTTT. This sequence joins TRBV4-2 and TRBJ1-5; D remains ambiguous. Trimming stripped 0 bases from V and 1 base from J, with 10 bases between. The germline V gene encodes CDR1 LGHNA and CDR2 YNFKEQ. CDR3 length: 16 residues.

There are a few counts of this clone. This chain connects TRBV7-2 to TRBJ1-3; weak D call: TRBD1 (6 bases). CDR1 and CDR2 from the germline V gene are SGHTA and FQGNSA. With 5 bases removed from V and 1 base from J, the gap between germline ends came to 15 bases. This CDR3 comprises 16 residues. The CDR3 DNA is TGTGCCAGCAGCCGCTCAGGGGTAGAATCTGGAAACACCATATATTTT. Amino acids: CASSRSGVESGNTIYF.

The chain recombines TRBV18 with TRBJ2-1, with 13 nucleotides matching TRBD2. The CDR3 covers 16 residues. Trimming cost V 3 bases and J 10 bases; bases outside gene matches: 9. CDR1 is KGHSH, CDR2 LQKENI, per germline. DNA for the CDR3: TGTGCCAGCTCACCTGTACTAGCGGGAGGGGTAGCCGAGCAGTTCTTC. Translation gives CASSPVLAGGVAEQFF.

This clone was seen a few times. CDR3 sequence (DNA): TGTGCCAGTAGTACGACAGGGAACCCCTACGAGCAGTACTTC. It translates to CASSTTGNPYEQYF. This rearrangement joins TRBV19 to TRBJ2-7; the match to TRBD1 covers 7 bases. Looked up from germline, CDR1 is LNHDA and CDR2 is SQIVND (reference sequence). CDR3 length: 14 residues. J was trimmed by 2 bases and V by 4 bases; bases with no gene match: 5.

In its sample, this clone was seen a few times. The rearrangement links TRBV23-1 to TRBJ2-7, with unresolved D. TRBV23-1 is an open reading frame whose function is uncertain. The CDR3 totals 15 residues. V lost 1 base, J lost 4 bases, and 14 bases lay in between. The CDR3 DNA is TGCGCCAGCAGTCAATTCTTAGGGTGGGGTTACGAGCAGTACTTC. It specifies CASSQFLGWGYEQYF.

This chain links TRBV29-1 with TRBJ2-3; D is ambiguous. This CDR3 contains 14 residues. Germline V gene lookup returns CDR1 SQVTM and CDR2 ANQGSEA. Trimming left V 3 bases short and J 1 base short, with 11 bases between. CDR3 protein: CSVEGDMGTDTQYF. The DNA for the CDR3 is TGCAGCGTTGAGGGCGACATGGGCACAGATACGCAGTATTTT.

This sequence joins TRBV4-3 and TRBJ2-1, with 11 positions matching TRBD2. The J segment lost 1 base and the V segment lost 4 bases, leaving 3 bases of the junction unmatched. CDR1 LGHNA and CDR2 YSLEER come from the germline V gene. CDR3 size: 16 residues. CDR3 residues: CASSLRTSGSYNEQFF. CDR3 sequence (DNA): TGCGCCAGCAGCCTACGGACTAGCGGGTCCTACAATGAGCAGTTCTTC.

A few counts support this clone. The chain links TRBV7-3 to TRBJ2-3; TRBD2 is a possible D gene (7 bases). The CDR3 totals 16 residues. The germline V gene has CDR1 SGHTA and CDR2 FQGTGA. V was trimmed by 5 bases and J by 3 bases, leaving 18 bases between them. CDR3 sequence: CASSVRGAGSTDTQYF. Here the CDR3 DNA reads TGTGCCAGCAGCGTCCGGGGGGCTGGTTCGACAGATACGCAGTATTTT.

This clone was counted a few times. As DNA, the CDR3 is TGTGCCACCAGAGCAGGACAGGGGATTCGGTACGAGCAGTACTTC. Translation: CATRAGQGIRYEQYF. The chain recombines TRBV15 with TRBJ2-7; TRBD1 agrees at 9 bases. In germline, CDR1 is LNHNV, CDR2 YYDKDF (reference sequence). The CDR3 totals 15 residues. The trim removed 6 bases at V and 4 bases at J, leaving 10 bases unmatched.

The CDR3 sequence: CASSRTGTATTGELFF. CDR3 nucleotide sequence: TGCGCCAGCAGCCGTACCGGGACAGCCACCACCGGGGAGCTGTTTTTT. This sequence joins TRBV5-1 and TRBJ2-2; 7 bases map to TRBD1. The CDR3 contains 16 residues. Unmatched junction bases numbered 10, after V lost 4 bases and J lost 4 bases. Germline V lookup: CDR1 SGHRS, CDR2 YFSETQ.

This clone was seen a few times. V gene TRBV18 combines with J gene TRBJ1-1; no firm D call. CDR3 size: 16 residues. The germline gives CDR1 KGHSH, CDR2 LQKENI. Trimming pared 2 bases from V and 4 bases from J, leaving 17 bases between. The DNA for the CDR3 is TGTGCCAGCTCACCAGTATCCTCACAGCCCGCCACTGAAGCTTTCTTT. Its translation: CASSPVSSQPATEAFF.

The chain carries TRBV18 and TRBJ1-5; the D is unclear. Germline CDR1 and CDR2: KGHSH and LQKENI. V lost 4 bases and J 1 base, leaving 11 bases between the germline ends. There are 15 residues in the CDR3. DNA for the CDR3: TGTGCCAGCTCACTCGGACGGCTCAGCAATCAGCCCCAGCATTTT. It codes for CASSLGRLSNQPQHF.

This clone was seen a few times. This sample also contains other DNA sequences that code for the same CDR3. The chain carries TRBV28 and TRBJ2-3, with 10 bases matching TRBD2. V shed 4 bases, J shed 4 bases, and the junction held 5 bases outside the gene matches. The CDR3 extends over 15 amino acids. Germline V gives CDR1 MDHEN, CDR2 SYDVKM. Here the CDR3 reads CASSSIAGGPDTQYF. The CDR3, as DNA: TGTGCCAGCAGTTCGATAGCGGGAGGCCCAGATACGCAGTATTTT.